A single sample gave rise to the 5 T cell receptor beta chains below, sequenced in a study of blood T cell repertoires in COVID-19. Data came from immunoSEQ multiplex PCR; TCRdb stores just in-frame clones and leaves some out. The sample records 90,000 to 95,000 clones, approximately 90% being singletons. Sequenced sample: peripheral blood. All receptors come from a woman of 80 years or more with active COVID-19.

Notes on this clone: Mismatch with germline at one junction end may stem from a read error. This sequence joins TRBV7-7 and TRBJ2-7; tentatively, D is TRBD2 (5 bases). The CDR3 is 14 amino acids. In germline, CDR1 is SSHAT, CDR2 FNYEAQ (reference sequence). CDR3 nucleotide sequence: TGTGCTAGCAGCTTAGCGCCGGGGTCCTACGAGCAGTACTTC. Its translation: CASSLAPGSYEQYF. Together with reference TRBV7-7 and TRBJ2-7, the CDR3 gives the full variable domain: GAGVSQSPRYKVTKRGQDVTLRCDPISSHATLYWYQQALGQGPEFLTYFNYEAQPDKSGLPSDRFSAERPEGSISTLTIQRTEQRDSAMYRCASSLAPGSYEQYFGPGTRLTVT.

V is TRBV19 and J is TRBJ2-7; D not resolved. The germline CDR1 and CDR2 sequences are LNHDA and SQIVND (reference sequence). CDR3 size: 13 residues. Trimming took off 9 bases at V and 2 bases at J, with 14 bases between the two ends. CDR3 DNA: TGTGCCAGCGCTCCTGCAGGCGCCTACGAGCAGTACTTC. Its protein product is CASAPAGAYEQYF.

This clone was recorded a few times. CDR3: CASTQVPSHSNQPQHF. CDR3 nucleotides: TGTGCCAGTACCCAGGTCCCCAGCCATTCCAATCAGCCCCAGCATTTT. The chain uses TRBV19 and TRBJ1-5; D uncertain. V was trimmed by 7 bases and J by 3 bases, leaving 19 bases between them. The CDR3 runs 16 residues. CDR1 and CDR2 (germline): LNHDA, SQIVND (reference sequence).

This chain links TRBV11-2 with TRBJ2-7; 8 nucleotides match TRBD2. The CDR3 contains 13 residues. Per germline, CDR1 SGHAT and CDR2 FQNNGV. V shed 6 bases, J shed 2 bases, and the junction held 3 bases outside the gene matches. Here the CDR3 DNA reads TGTGCCAGCAGACTAGCGGTAACCTACGAGCAGTACTTC. Protein product: CASRLAVTYEQYF.

The chain joins TRBV19 to TRBJ1-1; TRBD1 matches 9 bases. The J segment lost 4 bases and the V segment lost 5 bases, leaving 5 bases of the junction unmatched. This CDR3 comprises 14 residues. Germline CDR1 reads LNHDA; CDR2 reads SQIVND (reference sequence). The CDR3 is CASSPGTGPTEAFF. The CDR3 DNA reads as TGTGCCAGTAGTCCCGGGACAGGGCCCACTGAAGCTTTCTTT.